A selection of T cell receptor beta chains follows, all from one sample in a study of vaccination effects on CD4 cells after COVID-19. These receptors have no known antigen. Method: immunoSEQ multiplex PCR; TCRdb's copy keeps in-frame clones and lacks some. The repertoire holds 37,000 or so clones, with 65% to 70% as singletons. The sequencing here drew on CD4+ T cells from PBMCs cultured without peptide, taken before COVID-19 vaccination. The receptors stem from a human donor who received a COVID-19 vaccine. Each CDR3 is given with its conserved first and last residue. The D gene is left open where the match is weak. Clone size is shown for a subset of rows, as once, few, many or a class of expanded clone.

D gene: .
J gene: TRBJ2-2
clone size: .
V gene: TRBV2
CDR3 DNA: TGTGCCAGCAGTGAGATAGGGGACACCGGGGAGCTGTTTTTT
CDR3 protein: CASSEIGDTGELFF

D gene: .
J gene: TRBJ2-1
clone size: once
V gene: TRBV25-1
CDR3 DNA: TGTGCCAGCAGTGTGGCGGAGACCTACAATGAGCAGTTCTTC
CDR3 protein: CASSVAETYNEQFF

D gene: TRBD1
J gene: TRBJ2-1
clone size: few
V gene: TRBV25-1
CDR3 DNA: TGTGCCAGCAGTGGCGGACAGGGGGCGAAATATGAGCAGTTCTTC
CDR3 protein: CASSGGQGAKYEQFF

D gene: .
J gene: TRBJ1-1
clone size: .
V gene: TRBV25-1
CDR3 DNA: TGTGCCAGCAGTGAAGACGGTCTCTCCAGGAACACTGAAGCTTTCTTT
CDR3 protein: CASSEDGLSRNTEAFF

D gene: TRBD1
J gene: TRBJ2-7
clone size: .
V gene: TRBV15
CDR3 DNA: TGTGCCACCAGCAGAGCCCGGGACAGGGGCCCCTACGAGCAGTACTTC
CDR3 protein: CATSRARDRGPYEQYF

D gene: .
J gene: TRBJ2-5
clone size: .
V gene: TRBV2
CDR3 DNA: TGTGCCAGCAGTGAAATGGGCAGGGCGCAAGAGACCCAGTACTTC
CDR3 protein: CASSEMGRAQETQYF

D gene: .
J gene: TRBJ2-7
clone size: .
V gene: TRBV19
CDR3 DNA: TGTGCCAGCGCAGGGTCTCCCTACGAGCAGTACTTC
CDR3 protein: CASAGSPYEQYF

D gene: .
J gene: TRBJ1-1
clone size: few
V gene: TRBV25-1
CDR3 DNA: TGTGCCAGCAGGCCACAGGGCGAAATCACTGAAGCTTTCTTT
CDR3 protein: CASRPQGEITEAFF

D gene: TRBD2
J gene: TRBJ2-2
clone size: .
V gene: TRBV7-8
CDR3 DNA: TGTGCCAGCAGCTTAGAGGGACTAGCGGGAGTCGGTGGCACCGGGGAGCTGTTTTTT
CDR3 protein: CASSLEGLAGVGGTGELFF

D gene: .
J gene: TRBJ1-5
clone size: few
V gene: TRBV4-2
CDR3 DNA: TGTGCCAGCAGCCCGGGACTCTTCAATCAGCCCCAGCATTTT
CDR3 protein: CASSPGLFNQPQHF

D gene: .
J gene: TRBJ2-2
clone size: .
V gene: TRBV7-9
CDR3 DNA: TGTGCCACCCCGCCTACGGGCCCGGAGGAGGGGGAGCTGTTTTTT
CDR3 protein: CATPPTGPEEGELFF

D gene: .
J gene: TRBJ1-5
clone size: .
V gene: TRBV6-2/TRBV6-3
CDR3 DNA: TGTGCCAGCAGTTTCCCGAAAATTCCTCTCATTAATCAGCCCCAGCATTTT
CDR3 protein: CASSFPKIPLINQPQHF

D gene: .
J gene: TRBJ2-2
clone size: .
V gene: TRBV2
CDR3 DNA: TGTGCCAGCACCCTTCTACAGGGTCGTAATTCCGGGGAGCTGTTTTTT
CDR3 protein: CASTLLQGRNSGELFF

D gene: .
J gene: TRBJ2-1
clone size: .
V gene: TRBV6-6
CDR3 DNA: TGTGCCAGCAGTACTGGGACTTCCCCTCTTGGCGAGCAGTTCTTC
CDR3 protein: CASSTGTSPLGEQFF

D gene: .
J gene: TRBJ1-4
clone size: once
V gene: TRBV29-1
CDR3 DNA: TGCAGTGTTAGAGAGGATTTTGGTGAAAAACTGTTTTTT
CDR3 protein: CSVREDFGEKLFF

D gene: .
J gene: TRBJ1-1
clone size: once
V gene: TRBV30
CDR3 DNA: TGTGCCTGGAGGGCACAGGGAGTCACTGAAGCTTTCTTT
CDR3 protein: CAWRAQGVTEAFF

D gene: .
J gene: TRBJ2-7
clone size: .
V gene: TRBV9
CDR3 DNA: TGTGCCAGCAGCCCCTCCGGTGGGCAGGTCTACGAGCAGTACTTC
CDR3 protein: CASSPSGGQVYEQYF

D gene: .
J gene: TRBJ2-4
clone size: once
V gene: TRBV3-1/TRBV3-2
CDR3 DNA: TGTGCCAGCAGCCAAGAAGCCGTCGGGGTCAAGTACTTC
CDR3 protein: CASSQEAVGVKYF

D gene: .
J gene: TRBJ1-6
clone size: few
V gene: TRBV5-1
CDR3 DNA: TGCGCCAGCAGCTTGGATGCAGCGAATTCACCCCTCCACTTT
CDR3 protein: CASSLDAANSPLHF

D gene: TRBD2
J gene: TRBJ2-5
clone size: .
V gene: TRBV5-4
CDR3 DNA: TGTGCCAGCAGCTTGGGGTCTGCGGGGGGGGTTGAGACCCAGTACTTC
CDR3 protein: CASSLGSAGGVETQYF

D gene: .
J gene: TRBJ2-3
clone size: .
V gene: TRBV18
CDR3 DNA: TGTGCCAGCTCACCAGACGGGGGGCTCACGCAGTATTTT
CDR3 protein: CASSPDGGLTQYF

D gene: TRBD1
J gene: TRBJ1-3
clone size: .
V gene: TRBV18
CDR3 DNA: TGTGCCAGCTCGCCGACAGTAGGCGGGACAGGGGCAGGAAACACCATATATTTT
CDR3 protein: CASSPTVGGTGAGNTIYF

D gene: TRBD1
J gene: TRBJ1-6
clone size: .
V gene: TRBV30
CDR3 DNA: TGTGCCTGGAGCAATAAACGGACAGGGAAGGTCTATAATTCACCCCTCCACTTT
CDR3 protein: CAWSNKRTGKVYNSPLHF

D gene: TRBD2
J gene: TRBJ2-1
clone size: .
V gene: TRBV6-4
CDR3 DNA: TGTGCCAGCAGTGACACTAGCGGGGGGGCGAATGAGCAGTTCTTC
CDR3 protein: CASSDTSGGANEQFF

D gene: TRBD2
J gene: TRBJ2-3
clone size: .
V gene: TRBV9
CDR3 DNA: TGTGCCAGCAGCGTAGGTCGGCGGGGGGGCCGAGATACGCAGTATTTT
CDR3 protein: CASSVGRRGGRDTQYF

D gene: .
J gene: TRBJ1-5
clone size: .
V gene: TRBV10-2
CDR3 DNA: TGCGCCAGCAGCCGGGACACTTCCTATCAGCCCCAGCATTTT
CDR3 protein: CASSRDTSYQPQHF

D gene: .
J gene: TRBJ1-1
clone size: .
V gene: TRBV18
CDR3 DNA: TGTGCCAGCTCACCCGGACGAGCCATGAACACTGAAGCTTTCTTT
CDR3 protein: CASSPGRAMNTEAFF